Below are 3 T cell receptor beta chains sequenced from a single sample in a study of human T cells and chemical hapten exposure. The time point: patch test 2, 6 weeks after DPC sensitization. The treatment is: therapeutic diphenylcyclopropenone sensitization with weekly scalp DPC. TCRdb re-called the RACE reads with MiXCR, one entry per CDR3 protein. The sample carries more than 85,000 distinct CDR3 sequences, 9.2% recorded once. The input for sequencing was whole blood, taken in connection with sensitization to the hapten diphenylcyclopropenone (DPC). All receptors derive from a woman aged 40 to 50 with alopecia areata. Some clones in this sample may be carry-over from other donors' samples.

This clonotype came up many times. The chain carries TRBV18 and TRBJ2-1, with 11 bases matching TRBD2. The CDR3 is made up of 14 amino acids. Germline trimming cut 8 bases from V and 8 bases from J; bases unmatched to any gene: 8. Germline V gene data show CDR1 as KGHSH and CDR2 as LQKENI. CDR3: CASGSLAGGDEQFF. CDR3 coding DNA: TGTGCCAGCGGAAGTCTAGCGGGGGGCGATGAGCAGTTCTTC. Complete variable domain (other parts from reference TRBV18 and TRBJ2-1): NAGVMQNPRHLVRRRGQEARLRCSPMKGHSHVYWYRQLPEEGLKFMVYLQKENIIDESGMPKERFSAEFPKEGPSILRIQQVVRGDSAAYFCASGSLAGGDEQFFGPGTRLTVL.

This clonotype has more than one count but fewer than ten. This chain uses TRBV4-1 with TRBJ2-5; 13 nucleotides agree with TRBD2. The CDR3 is made up of 17 amino acids. In germline, CDR1 is MGHRA, CDR2 YSYEKL. Germline trimming cut 1 base from V and 2 bases from J; bases unmatched to any gene: 4. DNA for the CDR3: TGCGCCAGCAGCCAAGCGACTAGCGGGGGGTTGCAAGAGACCCAGTACTTC. Its protein product is CASSQATSGGLQETQYF.

This clonotype appeared a few times. This chain connects TRBV27 to TRBJ2-7, with D perhaps matching TRBD2 (5 bases). The CDR3 sequence is 14 residues long. Germline V gene lookup returns CDR1 MNHEY and CDR2 SMNVEV (reference sequence). The V end lost 0 bases, the J end lost 7 bases, and 13 bases lay between the germline ends. Here the CDR3 reads CASSLSGYAGEQYF. CDR3 in DNA: TGTGCCAGCAGTTTATCAGGCTACGCGGGTGAGCAGTACTTC.